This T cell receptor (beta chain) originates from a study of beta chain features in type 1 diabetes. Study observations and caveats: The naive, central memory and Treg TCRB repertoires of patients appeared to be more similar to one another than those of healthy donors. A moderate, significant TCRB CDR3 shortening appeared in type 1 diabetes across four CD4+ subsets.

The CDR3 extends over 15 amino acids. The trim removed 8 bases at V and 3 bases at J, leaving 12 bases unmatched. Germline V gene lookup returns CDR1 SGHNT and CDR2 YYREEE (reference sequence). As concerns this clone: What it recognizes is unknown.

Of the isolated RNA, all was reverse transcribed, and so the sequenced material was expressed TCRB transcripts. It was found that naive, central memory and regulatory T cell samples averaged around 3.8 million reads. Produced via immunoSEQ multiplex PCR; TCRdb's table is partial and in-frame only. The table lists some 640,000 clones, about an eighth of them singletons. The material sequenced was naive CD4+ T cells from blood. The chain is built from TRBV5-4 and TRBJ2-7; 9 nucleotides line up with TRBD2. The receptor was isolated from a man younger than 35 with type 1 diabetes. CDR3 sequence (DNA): TGTGCCAGTAGCAGGGCTAGCGGGACTTTCTACGAGCAGTACTTC. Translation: CASSRASGTFYEQYF.